Following are 5 T cell receptor beta chains from one sample sequenced in a study of blood T cell repertoires in COVID-19. Repertoires were generated with immunoSEQ multiplex PCR, while TCRdb's copy carries only in-frame clones and drops some. The sample carries around 320,000 clones, around 87% recorded once. The sample taken for sequencing was peripheral blood. The receptors come from a man younger than 35 with active or convalescent COVID-19.

The gene calls are TRBV14 and TRBJ2-1; 7 nucleotides agree with TRBD2. This CDR3 contains 14 residues. CDR1 and CDR2 from the germline V gene are SGHDN and FVKESK. The V segment lost 2 bases and the J segment 9 bases; nucleotides outside the gene matches: 7. DNA of the CDR3: TGTGCCAGCAGCCAAACCGGACTAGGGCTTGAGCAGTTCTTC. This sequence encodes CASSQTGLGLEQFF.

The chain carries TRBV6-5 and TRBJ2-7; TRBD1 matches at 8 bases. CDR1 MNHEY and CDR2 SVGAGI come from the germline V gene. CDR3 length equals 14 residues. V was clipped by 6 bases and J by 2 bases; unmatched bases: 6. The chain's CDR3 is CASRAGGVAYEQYF. The CDR3 DNA follows: TGTGCCAGCAGAGCAGGGGGCGTTGCCTACGAGCAGTACTTC.

V gene TRBV18 combines with J gene TRBJ2-1; 8 positions match TRBD2. Germline assignment: CDR1 KGHSH and CDR2 LQKENI. The CDR3 length is 16 residues. Germline trimming cut 2 bases from V and 3 bases from J; bases unmatched to any gene: 6. The CDR3 reads CASSPVGTRFYNEQFF. CDR3 DNA sequence: TGTGCCAGCTCACCAGTTGGGACTAGATTCTACAATGAGCAGTTCTTC.

The V gene is TRBV29-1, the J gene TRBJ1-1, with D tentatively TRBD1 (5 bases). Germline V gene lookup returns CDR1 SQVTM and CDR2 ANQGSEA. V lost 3 bases and J 2 bases, leaving 13 bases between the germline ends. The CDR3 extends over 14 amino acids. Here the CDR3 reads CSVESRQGNTEAFF. CDR3 nucleotides: TGCAGCGTTGAGTCCAGGCAGGGAAACACTGAAGCTTTCTTT. Supplemented by reference TRBV29-1 and TRBJ1-1, the full variable domain reads SAVISQKPSRDICQRGTSLTIQCQVDSQVTMMFWYRQQPGQSLTLIATANQGSEATYESGFVIDKFPISRPNLTFSTLTVSNMSPEDSSIYLCSVESRQGNTEAFFGQGTRLTVV.

This clone was observed a single time. V usage is TRBV29-1 and J usage is TRBJ1-1, with D possibly matching TRBD1 (5 bases). Per germline, CDR1 SQVTM and CDR2 ANQGSEA. Trimming took off 6 bases at V and 0 bases at J, with 11 bases between the two ends. The CDR3 is made up of 13 amino acids. This CDR3 reads CSVSGKMNTEAFF. CDR3 coding DNA: TGCAGCGTCTCAGGGAAAATGAACACTGAAGCTTTCTTT. Variable domain in full (rest from reference TRBV29-1 and TRBJ1-1): SAVISQKPSRDICQRGTSLTIQCQVDSQVTMMFWYRQQPGQSLTLIATANQGSEATYESGFVIDKFPISRPNLTFSTLTVSNMSPEDSSIYLCSVSGKMNTEAFFGQGTRLTVV.